This passage covers 16 T cell receptor beta chains from one sample sequenced in a study of T cell repertoires in ileal Crohn's disease. Assay used: immunoSEQ multiplex PCR; TCRdb lists only in-frame clones, some missing. The sample records some 14,000 clones, roughly 80% being singletons. Time point indicated: inflamed ileum from the surgical specimen. Sample: ileal tissue. These receptors came from an adult with Crohn's disease.

This chain uses TRBV30 with TRBJ2-7; 10 nucleotides match TRBD1. CDR1 and CDR2 (germline): GTSNPN, SVGIG (reference sequence). The CDR3 length is 13 residues. V lost 4 bases to trimming and J lost 3 bases; unmatched junction nucleotides: 3. CDR3 in DNA: TGTGCCTGGAAGGACAGGGGGTTCTACGAGCAGTACTTC. Protein sequence: CAWKDRGFYEQYF.

The chain couples TRBV15 to TRBJ1-3; TRBD1 agrees at 10 bases. With 0 bases clipped from V and 8 bases from J, the junction kept 4 bases outside the gene matches. Germline CDR1 is LNHNV and CDR2 is YYDKDF (reference sequence). The CDR3 loop spans 15 amino acids. The CDR3 region is CATSRDGTGVDTIYF. Here the CDR3 DNA reads TGTGCCACCAGCAGAGATGGGACAGGGGTGGACACCATATATTTT. The whole variable domain, filled in from reference TRBV15 and TRBJ1-3, reads DAMVIQNPRYQVTQFGKPVTLSCSQTLNHNVMYWYQQKSSQAPKLLFHYYDKDFNNEADTPDNFQSRRPNTSFCFLDIRSPGLGDTAMYLCATSRDGTGVDTIYFGEGSWLTVV.

The chain uses TRBV6-5 and TRBJ1-1; D perhaps matches TRBD1 (5 bases). Germline V gene data show CDR1 as MNHEY and CDR2 as SVGAGI. The CDR3 is made up of 12 amino acids. The ends were cut back, 5 bases at V and 5 bases at J, with 9 bases in the middle. CDR3 sequence reads: CASSDRVTEAFF. CDR3 in DNA: TGTGCCAGCAGTGACAGAGTTACTGAAGCTTTCTTT.

V and J are TRBV6-1 and TRBJ2-3; 8 nucleotides match TRBD1. The CDR3 sequence is 15 residues long. Trimming took 2 bases from V and 4 from J; bases not matched to a gene: 5. Germline loops: CDR1 MNHNS, CDR2 SASEGT. CDR3 nucleotides: TGTGCCAGCAGTGAACCGGGACAGGTACCAGATACGCAGTATTTT. This sequence encodes CASSEPGQVPDTQYF.

V gene TRBV7-2 combines with J gene TRBJ1-5; 8 nucleotides agree with TRBD1. Germline V gene data show CDR1 as SGHTA and CDR2 as FQGNSA. The CDR3 has 17 residues. V trimming: 1 base; J trimming: 2 bases; junction bases outside the gene matches: 7. Here the CDR3 reads CASSLDVGQGGNQPQHF. The CDR3 DNA sequence: TGTGCCAGCAGCTTAGACGTAGGACAGGGCGGCAATCAGCCCCAGCATTTT.

The CDR3 coding sequence is TGTGCCAGCAGGCTAGCGGGTCTAAACTACGAGCAGTACTTC. Translation: CASRLAGLNYEQYF. The gene calls are TRBV28 and TRBJ2-7, with TRBD2 matching over 8 bases. Germline CDR1 is MDHEN and CDR2 is SYDVKM. The CDR3 contains 14 residues. Losses at the gene ends were 6 bases for V and 3 bases for J; bases not matched to a gene: 7.

The chain combines TRBV19 with TRBJ1-5, with 7 bases fitting TRBD1. J was trimmed by 1 base and V by 7 bases; bases with no gene match: 10. Germline assignment: CDR1 LNHDA and CDR2 SQIVND (reference sequence). This CDR3 contains 16 residues. The CDR3 spells CASTPTGTESNQPQHF. The DNA for the CDR3 is TGTGCCAGTACCCCGACAGGGACCGAGAGCAATCAGCCCCAGCATTTT.

The rearrangement joins TRBV6-1 to TRBJ1-3; D uncertain. Germline V lookup: CDR1 MNHNS, CDR2 SASEGT. CDR3 length: 16 amino acids. V gave up 3 bases and J gave up 0 bases, with 12 bases separating them. CDR3 sequence reads: CASSDGDLFSGNTIYF. CDR3 nucleotide sequence: TGTGCCAGCAGTGATGGTGACTTATTCTCTGGAAACACCATATATTTT.

This chain joins TRBV30 and TRBJ1-5, with 12 bases identical to TRBD1. Unmatched junction bases numbered 5, after V lost 3 bases and J lost 5 bases. The V gene's germline CDR1 is GTSNPN and CDR2 SVGIG (reference sequence). The CDR3 loop spans 15 amino acids. CDR3 loop: CAWRPGTGGDQPQHF. In DNA, the CDR3 is TGTGCCTGGAGACCCGGGACAGGGGGCGATCAGCCCCAGCATTTT. Full variable domain (missing parts from reference TRBV30 and TRBJ1-5): SQTIHQWPATLVQPVGSPLSLECTVEGTSNPNLYWYRQAAGRGLQLLFYSVGIGQISSEVPQNLSASRPQDRQFILSSKKLLLSDSGFYLCAWRPGTGGDQPQHFGDGTRLSIL.

The genes are TRBV7-9 and TRBJ1-1; the D is unclear. The CDR3 length is 14 residues. The V end lost 2 bases, the J end lost 1 base, and 8 bases lay between the germline ends. Germline CDR1 SEHNR, CDR2 FQNEAQ (reference sequence). Written as DNA, the CDR3 is TGTGCCAGCAGCTTATACCCAGAGAACACTGAAGCTTTCTTT. It translates to CASSLYPENTEAFF.

As DNA, the CDR3 is TGTGCCAGTAGTACAGGGATGCGGGTCCTGACTTTC. Its translation: CASSTGMRVLTF. The genes are TRBV19 and TRBJ2-6, with a possible D match to TRBD1 (5 bases). The V gene lost 4 bases and the J gene lost 13 bases, with 11 bases spanning the gap. The germline CDR1 and CDR2 sequences are LNHDA and SQIVND (reference sequence). This CDR3 comprises 12 residues.

In this sample, this clone turned up once. The chain couples TRBV4-2 to TRBJ2-7, with TRBD1 identical over 7 bases. Germline trimming cut 0 bases from V and 6 bases from J; bases unmatched to any gene: 8. The CDR3 has 15 residues. Looked up from germline, CDR1 is LGHNA and CDR2 is YNFKEQ. CDR3 in DNA: TGTGCCAGCAGCCAAGATAACAGGGGATATGGCGAGCAGTACTTC. Its protein is CASSQDNRGYGEQYF.

This clone came up a few times. Compared with germline, one end of the junction differs, possibly owing to a read error. The chain combines TRBV7-7 with TRBJ2-7; D gene ambiguous. This CDR3 is built from 13 residues. Germline loops: CDR1 SSHAT, CDR2 FNYEAQ (reference sequence). The CDR3, as DNA: TGTGCTAGCAGCTTATCCCCCGTTGACGAGCAGTACTTC. It yields the protein CASSLSPVDEQYF.

The rearrangement uses TRBV7-9 and TRBJ1-1, with D possibly being TRBD1 (5 bases). From germline, CDR1 is SEHNR and CDR2 FQNEAQ (reference sequence). There are 13 residues in the CDR3. Trimming took 4 bases from V and 5 from J, leaving 11 bases between them. CDR3 DNA sequence: TGTGCCAGCAGCTCCTCGTGGGGGACTGAAGCTTTCTTT. It specifies CASSSSWGTEAFF.

The rearrangement uses TRBV6-1 and TRBJ1-1, with TRBD1 identical over 8 bases. CDR1 MNHNS and CDR2 SASEGT come from the germline V gene. This CDR3 spans 15 amino acids. Germline trimming cut 4 bases from V and 6 bases from J; bases unmatched to any gene: 10. The CDR3 loop is CASSGDGQGAAEAFF. CDR3 DNA: TGTGCCAGCAGTGGAGACGGACAGGGAGCCGCTGAAGCTTTCTTT.

V usage is TRBV7-9 and J usage is TRBJ2-5, with unresolved D. Per germline, CDR1 SEHNR and CDR2 FQNEAQ (reference sequence). Trimming cost V 4 bases and J 5 bases, with 14 bases left between them. The CDR3 runs 14 residues. CDR3 bases: TGTGCCAGCAGCTGGGCCACGGGTCTTGAGACCCAGTACTTC. Translation: CASSWATGLETQYF.